The clone carrying this TCR beta chain was counted ten times or more. Antigen unknown. The data stem from a study of response to subunit inactivated influenza vaccine. Study-wide points: The authors suggested that every seasonal influenza vaccination recruits few new T cells.

TCRdb fed the RT-PCR reads into MiXCR, producing one record per CDR3 protein. The profile shows fewer than 650,000 distinct CDR3 sequences, approximately 12% of them singletons. Germline V gene sequence: CDR1 MGHRA, CDR2 YSYEKL. The CDR3 sequence is 11 residues long. With 7 bases removed from V and 6 bases from J, the gap between germline ends came to 10 bases. This receptor was identified in a man aged 45-65 years who received an inactivated influenza vaccine. The sample consisted of PBMCs from blood, taken roughly 48 days after vaccination. The chain links TRBV4-1 to TRBJ2-7; tentative D call: TRBD1 (6 bases). CDR3 protein: CASMRGSEQYF. DNA of the CDR3: TGCGCCAGCATGAGGGGGAGCGAGCAGTACTTC.